This is a list of T cell receptor beta chains from one sample in a study of T-cell memory formation after mild COVID-19. A single record per CDR3 protein comes from TCRdb applying MiXCR to the 5' RACE reads. The table shows hundreds of thousands of distinct CDR3 sequences, with around 21% occurring only once. Input material: PBMCs or a T cell subset sorted from them (not recorded which). The receptors were sampled from an adult woman who had mild COVID-19 (a few samples of this study predate the infection). Cell type and time point are not known. Each CDR3 is given without its conserved first and last residue. Fields, in order: V gene, D gene, J gene, CDR3 protein. A D gene is named only where the DNA matches it firmly.

V gene: TRBV7-9
D gene: NA
J gene: TRBJ2-1
CDR3 protein: ASSLLVSGQF

V gene: TRBV27
D gene: NA
J gene: TRBJ2-7
CDR3 protein: ASSSPTRGLYEQY

V gene: TRBV4-3
D gene: NA
J gene: TRBJ2-3
CDR3 protein: ASSQDFGSSDTQY

V gene: TRBV2
D gene: NA
J gene: TRBJ1-1
CDR3 protein: ASAQGNTEAF

V gene: TRBV25-1
D gene: TRBD1
J gene: TRBJ2-3
CDR3 protein: ASSDAGGGTDTQY

V gene: TRBV12-3/TRBV12-4
D gene: TRBD2
J gene: TRBJ2-3
CDR3 protein: ASSKKLAGGGDTQY

V gene: TRBV3-1
D gene: NA
J gene: TRBJ2-7
CDR3 protein: ASSHPQGEQY

V gene: TRBV13
D gene: TRBD1
J gene: TRBJ2-7
CDR3 protein: ASSATGTGRYEQY

V gene: TRBV27
D gene: TRBD1
J gene: TRBJ2-7
CDR3 protein: ASSLSGTAYEQY

V gene: TRBV11-3
D gene: TRBD2
J gene: TRBJ2-1
CDR3 protein: ASTRTSDGYNEQF

V gene: TRBV20-1
D gene: TRBD2
J gene: TRBJ2-3
CDR3 protein: SARDGRREEADTQY

V gene: TRBV12-3/TRBV12-4
D gene: NA
J gene: TRBJ1-2
CDR3 protein: ASSPPVGGYT

V gene: TRBV7-2
D gene: NA
J gene: TRBJ2-3
CDR3 protein: ASSLESGQASRREPDGDTQY

V gene: TRBV5-1
D gene: TRBD2
J gene: TRBJ2-4
CDR3 protein: ASSSSERGVKNIQY

V gene: TRBV2
D gene: NA
J gene: TRBJ2-7
CDR3 protein: ASSDQAGRYEQY

V gene: TRBV10-3
D gene: NA
J gene: TRBJ1-1
CDR3 protein: AISEGVNTEAF

V gene: TRBV6-2/TRBV6-3
D gene: NA
J gene: TRBJ1-1
CDR3 protein: ASSYCGECEAF

V gene: TRBV7-2
D gene: NA
J gene: TRBJ2-1
CDR3 protein: ASSFRLGWTRDNEQF

V gene: TRBV9
D gene: NA
J gene: TRBJ2-7
CDR3 protein: ASGRGRTWVSYEQY

V gene: TRBV12-3/TRBV12-4
D gene: NA
J gene: TRBJ2-7
CDR3 protein: ASSLAGRGYQASDEQY

V gene: TRBV5-1
D gene: TRBD2
J gene: TRBJ2-3
CDR3 protein: ASSPPAGSDTQY

V gene: TRBV28
D gene: TRBD1
J gene: TRBJ1-2
CDR3 protein: ASSFGQGWVYGYT

V gene: TRBV29-1
D gene: NA
J gene: TRBJ2-1
CDR3 protein: SGGSSYNEQF

V gene: TRBV11-3
D gene: NA
J gene: TRBJ1-1
CDR3 protein: ASSLDTRPNTEAF

V gene: TRBV6-1
D gene: NA
J gene: TRBJ1-4
CDR3 protein: ASAPRGFKTTANEKLF

V gene: TRBV5-5
D gene: NA
J gene: TRBJ1-1
CDR3 protein: ASSEGRTNTEAF

V gene: TRBV6-5
D gene: NA
J gene: TRBJ2-6
CDR3 protein: ASSWGLLSGANVLT

V gene: TRBV12-3/TRBV12-4
D gene: NA
J gene: TRBJ2-3
CDR3 protein: ASSWRQTDTQY

V gene: TRBV19
D gene: TRBD2
J gene: TRBJ2-7
CDR3 protein: ASRLAAGYEQY

V gene: TRBV24-1
D gene: NA
J gene: TRBJ2-1
CDR3 protein: ATSDLGLRVNEQF

V gene: TRBV7-6
D gene: NA
J gene: TRBJ2-5
CDR3 protein: ASSLRGSPQETQY

V gene: TRBV10-3
D gene: NA
J gene: TRBJ2-3
CDR3 protein: AIAPTSVASTDTQY

V gene: TRBV29-1
D gene: TRBD1
J gene: TRBJ1-1
CDR3 protein: SVETGAGNTEAF

V gene: TRBV4-1
D gene: NA
J gene: TRBJ2-1
CDR3 protein: ASSQPEVGFNEQF

V gene: TRBV10-3
D gene: NA
J gene: TRBJ2-3
CDR3 protein: AISTGTDTQY

V gene: TRBV9
D gene: NA
J gene: TRBJ2-1
CDR3 protein: ASSAGLAGTKNEQF

V gene: TRBV12-3/TRBV12-4
D gene: NA
J gene: TRBJ2-7
CDR3 protein: ASSPNREQY

V gene: TRBV11-2
D gene: NA
J gene: TRBJ1-4
CDR3 protein: ASSLQSGQGEKLF

V gene: TRBV12-3/TRBV12-4
D gene: NA
J gene: TRBJ2-1
CDR3 protein: ASSPPGAGSDNEQF

V gene: TRBV7-2
D gene: TRBD1
J gene: TRBJ1-2
CDR3 protein: ASSFYSPPGGDYGYT

V gene: TRBV7-7
D gene: NA
J gene: TRBJ2-3
CDR3 protein: ASSAGTHPTDTQY

V gene: TRBV7-8
D gene: NA
J gene: TRBJ1-3
CDR3 protein: ASSLLVASGNTIY

V gene: TRBV5-1
D gene: NA
J gene: TRBJ2-1
CDR3 protein: ASSLARADQF

V gene: TRBV5-1
D gene: TRBD1
J gene: TRBJ2-7
CDR3 protein: ASSLGTASTYEQY

V gene: TRBV7-9
D gene: NA
J gene: TRBJ2-7
CDR3 protein: ASSLDIGYEQY

V gene: TRBV7-8
D gene: NA
J gene: TRBJ2-3
CDR3 protein: ASMARATVTDTQY

V gene: TRBV7-2
D gene: TRBD1
J gene: TRBJ2-2
CDR3 protein: ASKLDGTENTGELF

V gene: TRBV7-9
D gene: TRBD1
J gene: TRBJ1-2
CDR3 protein: ASSLGAGGTYGYT

V gene: TRBV9
D gene: NA
J gene: TRBJ2-3
CDR3 protein: ASSLRILTDTQY

V gene: TRBV5-1
D gene: NA
J gene: TRBJ2-1
CDR3 protein: ASSLGPGLAGVYNEQF

V gene: TRBV7-6
D gene: NA
J gene: TRBJ1-6
CDR3 protein: ASSPGLNNSPLH

V gene: TRBV12-3/TRBV12-4
D gene: NA
J gene: TRBJ1-4
CDR3 protein: ASRPGGVANEKLF

V gene: TRBV12-3/TRBV12-4
D gene: NA
J gene: TRBJ2-7
CDR3 protein: ASSKSRDSYEQY

V gene: TRBV18
D gene: NA
J gene: TRBJ2-1
CDR3 protein: ASSSQGGPYTEQF

V gene: TRBV24-1
D gene: TRBD2
J gene: TRBJ2-7
CDR3 protein: ATSAAKGLAGVHEQY

V gene: TRBV25-1
D gene: NA
J gene: TRBJ2-3
CDR3 protein: ASSEFGGGADTQY

V gene: TRBV11-2
D gene: NA
J gene: TRBJ2-1
CDR3 protein: ASSLFAAYEQF

V gene: TRBV7-2
D gene: NA
J gene: TRBJ1-1
CDR3 protein: ASSLGSYTEAF

V gene: TRBV5-4
D gene: NA
J gene: TRBJ2-3
CDR3 protein: ASSLLDWADTQY